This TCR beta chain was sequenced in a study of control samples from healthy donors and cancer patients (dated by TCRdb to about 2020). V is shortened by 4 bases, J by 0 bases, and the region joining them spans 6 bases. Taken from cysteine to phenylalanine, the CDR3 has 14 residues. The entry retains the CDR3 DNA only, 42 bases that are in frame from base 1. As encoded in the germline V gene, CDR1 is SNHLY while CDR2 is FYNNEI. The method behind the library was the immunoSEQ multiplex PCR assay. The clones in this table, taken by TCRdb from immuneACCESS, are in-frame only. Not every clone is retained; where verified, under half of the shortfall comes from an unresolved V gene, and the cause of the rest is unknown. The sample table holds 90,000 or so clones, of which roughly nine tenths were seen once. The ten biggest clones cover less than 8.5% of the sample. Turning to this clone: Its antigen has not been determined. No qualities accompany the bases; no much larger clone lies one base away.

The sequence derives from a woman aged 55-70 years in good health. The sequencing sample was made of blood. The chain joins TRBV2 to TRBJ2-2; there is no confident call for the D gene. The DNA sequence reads TGTGCCAGCAGTGCGCTCGCGAACACCGGGGAGCTGTTTTTT. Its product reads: CASSALANTGELFF.